These 3 T cell receptor beta chains share one sample of origin, sequenced in a study of T cell responses to AZD1222 COVID-19 vaccine. The data were produced by immunoSEQ multiplex PCR, yet TCRdb's version contains in-frame clones alone and is incomplete. The sample gives some 200,000 clones, approximately 91% of which show up once; roughly 0.99% is in the top ten. Sequencing used peripheral blood, obtained on day 0 of AZD1222 vaccination. The receptors originated from an adult in good health.

The chain has TRBV27 and TRBJ1-6; the D is unclear. Germline loops: CDR1 MNHEY, CDR2 SMNVEV (reference sequence). The CDR3 totals 13 residues. V was cut by 5 bases and J by 4 bases, with 6 bases left in between. The CDR3 DNA is TGTGCCAGCAGTGGCCGTTATAATTCACCCCTCCACTTT. Its protein is CASSGRYNSPLHF.

The gene calls are TRBV29-1 and TRBJ2-1, with 8 positions matching TRBD2. This CDR3 is 19 amino acids long. The germline gives CDR1 SQVTM, CDR2 ANQGSEA. Trimming took 0 bases from V and 5 from J; bases not matched to a gene: 18. The CDR3 region has the DNA TGCAGCGTTGAAGATCGGGGGGGCAAACTTGACAGGCACGACAATGAGCAGTTCTTC. Translation gives CSVEDRGGKLDRHDNEQFF.

The chain combines TRBV5-1 with TRBJ2-3; D is tentatively TRBD1 or TRBD2 (6 bases each). The CDR3 loop spans 18 amino acids. The V and J ends lost 0 bases and 5 bases respectively, with 22 bases between them. Germline lookup yields CDR1 SGHRS and CDR2 YFSETQ. CDR3: CASSLGAGGQMGGDTQYF. The CDR3 DNA follows: TGCGCCAGCAGCTTGGGCGCCGGGGGCCAGATGGGAGGAGATACGCAGTATTTT.